This record concerns one T cell receptor (beta chain) sequence. This sample was included in a study of T cell changes during pregnancy in multiple sclerosis. Here immunoSEQ multiplex PCR was the method, and the copy in TCRdb shows in-frame clones only, minus some. In the table there are around 74,000 clones, about 85% of which are singletons. The TCR comes from a female donor with multiple sclerosis, enrolled in a pregnancy study. This specimen consisted of peripheral blood, obtained before pregnancy.

This CDR3 reads CASSYSATKPVEQYF. The CDR3 DNA is TGTGCCAGCAGTTACTCGGCGACTAAGCCGGTCGAGCAGTACTTC. The rearrangement joins TRBV6-5 to TRBJ2-7; a possible D gene is TRBD2 (5 bases). Germline V gene lookup returns CDR1 MNHEY and CDR2 SVGAGI. This CDR3 has 15 amino acids. V was pared by 0 bases and J by 6 bases, with 15 bases between.